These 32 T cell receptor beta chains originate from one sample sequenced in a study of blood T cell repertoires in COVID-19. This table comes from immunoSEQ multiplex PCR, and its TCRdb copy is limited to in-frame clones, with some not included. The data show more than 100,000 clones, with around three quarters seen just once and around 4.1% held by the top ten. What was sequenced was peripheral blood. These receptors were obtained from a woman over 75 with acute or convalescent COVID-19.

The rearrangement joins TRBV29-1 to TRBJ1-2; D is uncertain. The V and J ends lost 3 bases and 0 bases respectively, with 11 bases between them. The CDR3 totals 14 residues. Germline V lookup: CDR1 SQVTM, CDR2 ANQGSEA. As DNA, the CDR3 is TGCAGCGTTGAGGTGGGCTCAACTAACTATGGCTACACCTTC. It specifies CSVEVGSTNYGYTF. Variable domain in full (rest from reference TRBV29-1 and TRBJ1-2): SAVISQKPSRDICQRGTSLTIQCQVDSQVTMMFWYRQQPGQSLTLIATANQGSEATYESGFVIDKFPISRPNLTFSTLTVSNMSPEDSSIYLCSVEVGSTNYGYTFGSGTRLTVV.

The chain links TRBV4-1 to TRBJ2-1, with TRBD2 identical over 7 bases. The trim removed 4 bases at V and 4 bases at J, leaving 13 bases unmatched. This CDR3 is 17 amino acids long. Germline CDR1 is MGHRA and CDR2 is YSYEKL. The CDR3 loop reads CASSLLPRLAGYNEQFF. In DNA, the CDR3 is TGCGCCAGCAGCCTCCTGCCCAGACTAGCTGGTTACAATGAGCAGTTCTTC.

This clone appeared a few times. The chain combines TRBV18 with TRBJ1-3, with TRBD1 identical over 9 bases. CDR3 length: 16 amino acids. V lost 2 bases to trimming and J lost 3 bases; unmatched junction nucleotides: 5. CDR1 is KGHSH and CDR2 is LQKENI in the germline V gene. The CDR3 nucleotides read TGTGCCAGCTCACCATCCCGGGACAGGGTTGGAAACACCATATATTTT. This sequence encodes CASSPSRDRVGNTIYF.

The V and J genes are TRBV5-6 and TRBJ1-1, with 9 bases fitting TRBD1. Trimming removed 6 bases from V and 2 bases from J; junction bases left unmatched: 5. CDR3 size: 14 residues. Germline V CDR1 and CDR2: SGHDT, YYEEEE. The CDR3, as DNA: TGTGCCAGCACCCAGACAGGGGGAAACACTGAAGCTTTCTTT. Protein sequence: CASTQTGGNTEAFF.

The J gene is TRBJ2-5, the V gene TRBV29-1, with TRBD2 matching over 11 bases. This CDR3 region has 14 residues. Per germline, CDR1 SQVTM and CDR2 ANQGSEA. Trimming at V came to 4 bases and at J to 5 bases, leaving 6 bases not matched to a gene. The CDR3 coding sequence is TGCAGCGTTGGGCTAGCGGGGGGCCTGGAGACCCAGTACTTC. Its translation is CSVGLAGGLETQYF. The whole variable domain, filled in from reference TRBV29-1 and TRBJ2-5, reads SAVISQKPSRDICQRGTSLTIQCQVDSQVTMMFWYRQQPGQSLTLIATANQGSEATYESGFVIDKFPISRPNLTFSTLTVSNMSPEDSSIYLCSVGLAGGLETQYFGPGTRLLVL.

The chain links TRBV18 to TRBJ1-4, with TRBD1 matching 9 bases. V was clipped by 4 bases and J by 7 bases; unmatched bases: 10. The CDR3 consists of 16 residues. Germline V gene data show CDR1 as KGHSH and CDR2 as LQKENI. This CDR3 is CASSLPAGTGTEKLFF. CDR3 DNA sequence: TGTGCCAGCTCACTTCCCGCCGGGACAGGGACTGAAAAACTGTTTTTT.

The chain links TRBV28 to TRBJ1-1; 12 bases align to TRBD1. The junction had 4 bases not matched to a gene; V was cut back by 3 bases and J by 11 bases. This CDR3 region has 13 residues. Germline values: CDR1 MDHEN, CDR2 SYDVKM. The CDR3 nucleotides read TGTGCCAGCAGTTTGGGGGACAGGGGGCTGGCTTTCTTT. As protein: CASSLGDRGLAFF. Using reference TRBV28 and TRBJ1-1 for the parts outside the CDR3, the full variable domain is DVKVTQSSRYLVKRTGEKVFLECVQDMDHENMFWYRQDPGLGLRLIYFSYDVKMKEKGDIPEGYSVSREKKERFSLILESASTNQTSMYLCASSLGDRGLAFFGQGTRLTVV.

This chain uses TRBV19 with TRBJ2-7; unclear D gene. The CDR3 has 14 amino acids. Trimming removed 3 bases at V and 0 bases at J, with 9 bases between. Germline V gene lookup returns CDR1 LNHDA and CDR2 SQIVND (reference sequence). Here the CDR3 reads CASSIPGSSYEQYF. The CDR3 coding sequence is TGTGCCAGTAGTATCCCCGGGTCCTCCTACGAGCAGTACTTC.

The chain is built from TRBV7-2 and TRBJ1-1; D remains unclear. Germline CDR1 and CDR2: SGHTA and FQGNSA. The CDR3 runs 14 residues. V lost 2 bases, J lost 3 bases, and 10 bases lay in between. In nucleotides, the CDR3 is TGTGCCAGCAGCTTACCGCGGAATTACACTGAAGCTTTCTTT. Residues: CASSLPRNYTEAFF.

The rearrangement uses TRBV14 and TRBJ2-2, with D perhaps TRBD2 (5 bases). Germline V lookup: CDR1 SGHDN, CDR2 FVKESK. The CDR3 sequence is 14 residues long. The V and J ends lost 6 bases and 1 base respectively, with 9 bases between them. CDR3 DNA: TGTGCCAGCAGGTTTCGGGGGAACACCGGGGAGCTGTTTTTT. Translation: CASRFRGNTGELFF.

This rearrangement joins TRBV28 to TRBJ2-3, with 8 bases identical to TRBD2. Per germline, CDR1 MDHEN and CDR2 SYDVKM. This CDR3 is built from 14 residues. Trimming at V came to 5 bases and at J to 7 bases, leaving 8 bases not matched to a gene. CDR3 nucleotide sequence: TGTGCCAGCAGTCCCCCCGGGAGGGTTCATACGCAGTATTTT. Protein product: CASSPPGRVHTQYF.

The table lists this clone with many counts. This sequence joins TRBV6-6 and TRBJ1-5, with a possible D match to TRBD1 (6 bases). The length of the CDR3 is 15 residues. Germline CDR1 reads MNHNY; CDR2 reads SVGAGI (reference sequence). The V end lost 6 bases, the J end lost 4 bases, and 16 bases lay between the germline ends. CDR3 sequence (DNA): TGTGCCAGCAGCCTCCAGGGGTCTTATAATCAGCCCCAGCATTTT. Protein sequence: CASSLQGSYNQPQHF.

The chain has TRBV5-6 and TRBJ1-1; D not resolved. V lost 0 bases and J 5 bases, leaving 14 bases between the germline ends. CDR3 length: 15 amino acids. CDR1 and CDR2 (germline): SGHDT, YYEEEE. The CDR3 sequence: CASSLDLGLGTEAFF. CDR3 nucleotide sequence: TGTGCCAGCAGCTTGGACCTCGGACTCGGTACTGAAGCTTTCTTT.

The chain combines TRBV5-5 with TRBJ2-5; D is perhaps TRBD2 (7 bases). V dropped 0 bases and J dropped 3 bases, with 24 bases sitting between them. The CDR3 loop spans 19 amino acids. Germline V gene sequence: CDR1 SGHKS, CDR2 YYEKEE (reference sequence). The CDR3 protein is CASSLDWAASGGGEETQYF. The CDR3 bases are TGTGCCAGCAGCTTGGATTGGGCTGCTAGCGGAGGGGGTGAAGAGACCCAGTACTTC.

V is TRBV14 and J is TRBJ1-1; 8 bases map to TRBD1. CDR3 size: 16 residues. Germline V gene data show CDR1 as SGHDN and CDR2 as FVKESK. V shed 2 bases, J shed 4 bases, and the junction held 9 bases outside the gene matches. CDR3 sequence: CASSQRGWTGPTEAFF. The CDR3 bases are TGTGCCAGCAGCCAAAGGGGGTGGACAGGGCCCACTGAAGCTTTCTTT. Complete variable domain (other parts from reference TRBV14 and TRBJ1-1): EAGVTQFPSHSVIEKGQTVTLRCDPISGHDNLYWYRRVMGKEIKFLLHFVKESKQDESGMPNNRFLAERTGGTYSTLKVQPAELEDSGVYFCASSQRGWTGPTEAFFGQGTRLTVV.

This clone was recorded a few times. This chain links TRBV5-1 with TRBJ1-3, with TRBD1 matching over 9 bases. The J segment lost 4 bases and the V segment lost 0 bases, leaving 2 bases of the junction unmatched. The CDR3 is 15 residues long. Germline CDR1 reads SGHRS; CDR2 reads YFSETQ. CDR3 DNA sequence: TGCGCCAGCAGCTTGGACGGACAGGGGGGAAACACCATATATTTT. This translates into CASSLDGQGGNTIYF.

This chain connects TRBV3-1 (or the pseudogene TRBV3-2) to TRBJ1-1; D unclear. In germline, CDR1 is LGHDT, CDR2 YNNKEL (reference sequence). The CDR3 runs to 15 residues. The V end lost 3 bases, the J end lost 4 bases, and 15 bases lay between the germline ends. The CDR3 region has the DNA TGTGCCAGCAGCCACGCGGGGAAGGAGACCACTGAAGCTTTCTTT. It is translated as CASSHAGKETTEAFF.

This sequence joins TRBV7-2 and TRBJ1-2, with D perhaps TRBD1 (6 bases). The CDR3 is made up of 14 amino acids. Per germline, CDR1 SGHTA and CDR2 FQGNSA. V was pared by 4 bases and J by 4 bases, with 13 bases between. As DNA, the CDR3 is TGTGCCAGCAGCTATTTACAGGGAATCTATGGCTACACCTTC. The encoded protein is CASSYLQGIYGYTF.

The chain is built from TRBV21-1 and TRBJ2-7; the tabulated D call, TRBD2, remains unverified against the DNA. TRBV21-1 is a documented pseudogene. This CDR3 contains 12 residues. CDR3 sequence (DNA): TGTGCCAGCACGGGTTATTCCTACGAGCAGTACTTC. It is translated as CASTGYSYEQYF.

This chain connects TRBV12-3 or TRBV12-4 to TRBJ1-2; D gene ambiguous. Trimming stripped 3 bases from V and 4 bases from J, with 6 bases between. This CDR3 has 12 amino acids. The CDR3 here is CASSFLLYGYTF. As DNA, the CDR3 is TGTGCCAGCAGTTTCCTCCTCTATGGCTACACCTTC.

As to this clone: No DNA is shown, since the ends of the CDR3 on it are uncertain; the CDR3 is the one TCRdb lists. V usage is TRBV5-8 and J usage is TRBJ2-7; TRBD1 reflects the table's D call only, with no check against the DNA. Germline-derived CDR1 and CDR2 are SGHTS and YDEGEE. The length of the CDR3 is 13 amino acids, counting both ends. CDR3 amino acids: CASNFGPGTGENF.

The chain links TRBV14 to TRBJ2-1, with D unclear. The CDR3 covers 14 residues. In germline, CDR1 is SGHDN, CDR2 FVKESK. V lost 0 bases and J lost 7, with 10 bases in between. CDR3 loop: CASSQEGSWNEQFF. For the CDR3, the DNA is TGTGCCAGCAGCCAAGAGGGCAGTTGGAATGAGCAGTTCTTC.

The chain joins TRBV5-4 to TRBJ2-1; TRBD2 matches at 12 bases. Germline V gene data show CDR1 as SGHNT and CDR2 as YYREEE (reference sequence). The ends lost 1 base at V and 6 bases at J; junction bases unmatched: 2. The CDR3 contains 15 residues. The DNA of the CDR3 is TGTGCCAGCAGCTTGAGACTAGCGGGGGCCAATGAGCAGTTCTTC. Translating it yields CASSLRLAGANEQFF.

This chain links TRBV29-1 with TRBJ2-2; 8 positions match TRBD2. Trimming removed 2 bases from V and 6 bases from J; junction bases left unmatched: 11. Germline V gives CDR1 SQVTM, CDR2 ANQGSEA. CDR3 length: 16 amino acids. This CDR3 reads CSVETVGGGPSGELFF. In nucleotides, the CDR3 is TGCAGCGTTGAAACCGTAGGCGGGGGGCCCTCCGGGGAGCTGTTTTTT.

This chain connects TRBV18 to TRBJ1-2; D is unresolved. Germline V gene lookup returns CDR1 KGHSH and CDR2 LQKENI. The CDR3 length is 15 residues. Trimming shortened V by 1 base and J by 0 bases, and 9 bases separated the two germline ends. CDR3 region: CASSPRQDSNYGYTF. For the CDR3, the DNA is TGTGCCAGCTCACCACGTCAGGACTCTAACTATGGCTACACCTTC.

CDR3 sequence (DNA): TGTGCCAGCTCACCACCGGGGGACAGGTTAAAAAACATTCAGTACTTC. Translated, it gives CASSPPGDRLKNIQYF. This chain connects TRBV18 to TRBJ2-4; the match to TRBD1 covers 8 bases. Trimming took 0 bases from V and 4 from J; bases not matched to a gene: 5. The germline V gene has CDR1 KGHSH and CDR2 LQKENI. This CDR3 is 16 amino acids long.

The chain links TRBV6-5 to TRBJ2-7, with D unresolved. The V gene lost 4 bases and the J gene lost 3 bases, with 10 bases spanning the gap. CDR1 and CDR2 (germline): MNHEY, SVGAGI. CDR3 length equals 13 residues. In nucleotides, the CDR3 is TGTGCCAGCAGTTCCCCTAAGTACTACGAGCAGTACTTC. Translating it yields CASSSPKYYEQYF.

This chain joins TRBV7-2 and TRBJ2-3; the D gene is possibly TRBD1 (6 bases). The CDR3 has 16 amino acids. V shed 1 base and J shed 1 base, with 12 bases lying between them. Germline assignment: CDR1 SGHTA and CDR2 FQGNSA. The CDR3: CASSLEGNRGTDTQYF. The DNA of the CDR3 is TGTGCCAGCAGCTTAGAGGGGAACAGGGGCACAGATACGCAGTATTTT. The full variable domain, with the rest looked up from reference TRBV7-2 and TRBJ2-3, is GAGVSQSPSNKVTEKGKDVELRCDPISGHTALYWYRQSLGQGLEFLIYFQGNSAPDKSGLPSDRFSAERTGGSVSTLTIQRTQQEDSAVYLCASSLEGNRGTDTQYFGPGTRLTVL.

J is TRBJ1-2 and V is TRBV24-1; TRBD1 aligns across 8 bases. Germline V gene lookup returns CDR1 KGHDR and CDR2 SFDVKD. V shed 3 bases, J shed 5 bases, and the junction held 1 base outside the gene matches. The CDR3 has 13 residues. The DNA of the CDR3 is TGTGCCACCAGTGATGGGACAGGTTATGGCTACACCTTC. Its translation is CATSDGTGYGYTF.

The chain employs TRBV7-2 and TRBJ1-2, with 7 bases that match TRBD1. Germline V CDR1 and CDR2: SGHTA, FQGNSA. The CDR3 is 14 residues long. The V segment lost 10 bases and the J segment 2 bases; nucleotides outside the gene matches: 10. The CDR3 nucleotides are TGTGCCATCCGAGGGGGGACAGTCAACTATGGCTACACCTTC. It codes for CAIRGGTVNYGYTF.

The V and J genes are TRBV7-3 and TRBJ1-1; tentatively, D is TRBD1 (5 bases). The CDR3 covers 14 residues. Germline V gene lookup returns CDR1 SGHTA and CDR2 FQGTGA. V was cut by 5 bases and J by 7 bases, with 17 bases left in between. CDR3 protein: CASSPRVGGDEAFF. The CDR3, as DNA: TGTGCCAGCAGCCCTAGGGTGGGGGGTGATGAAGCTTTCTTT.

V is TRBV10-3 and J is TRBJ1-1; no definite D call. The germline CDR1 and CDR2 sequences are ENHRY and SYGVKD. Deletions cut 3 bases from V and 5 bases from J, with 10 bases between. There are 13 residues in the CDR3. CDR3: CAISDLQWTEAFF. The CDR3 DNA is TGTGCCATCAGTGATTTACAGTGGACTGAAGCTTTCTTT.